This TCR beta chain was documented in a study of blood T cell repertoires in COVID-19. Background on the study: Sites across the United States, Italy and Spain contributed samples from acute and convalescent COVID-19. Sources were T cells, B-cell-depleted T cells, or PBMCs; the material itself was cDNA or gDNA.

Source study methods: It was from reference gene primer amplification that nucleated cell counts were estimated. The data were produced by immunoSEQ multiplex PCR, yet TCRdb's version contains in-frame clones alone and is incomplete. From that table come the V and J calls and clone size; the DNA was used to work out D and trimming. The sample contains around 150,000 clones, about 87% of which appear only once. Between the trimmed V and J ends, which lost 0 bases and 4 bases, there was a span of 14 bases. The germline V gene has CDR1 SGDLS and CDR2 YYNGEE. CDR3 length: 15 residues. Input material: peripheral blood. This TCR derives from a man in his sixties with active or convalescent COVID-19. The rearrangement links TRBV9 to TRBJ2-7; D is perhaps TRBD1 (5 bases). This chain's CDR3 is CASSVGATGVYEQYF. Here the CDR3 DNA reads TGTGCCAGCAGCGTAGGAGCCACAGGAGTGTACGAGCAGTACTTC.